What follows describes a single TCR beta chain. This specimen comes from a study of blood T cell repertoires in COVID-19. At the level of the study: The United States, Italy and Spain provided the acute and convalescent COVID-19 samples. The analysed material was cDNA or gDNA that came from T cells, B-cell-depleted T cells, or PBMCs.

Profiled with immunoSEQ multiplex PCR; TCRdb holds only in-frame clones, not every one. The sample shows roughly 190,000 clones, approximately 84% of them seen only once. Germline CDR1 reads LNHDA; CDR2 reads SQIVND (reference sequence). The CDR3 is 16 residues long. With 4 bases removed from V and 4 bases from J, the gap between germline ends came to 17 bases. The sample taken for sequencing was peripheral blood. This chain links TRBV19 with TRBJ2-1, with a weak D call TRBD2 (5 bases). The source of this sequence is a woman between 65 and 79 years old with active or convalescent COVID-19. In nucleotides, the CDR3 is TGTGCCAGTAGTACCCCCTGGACTCGACTTTACAATGAGCAGTTCTTC. It encodes CASSTPWTRLYNEQFF.